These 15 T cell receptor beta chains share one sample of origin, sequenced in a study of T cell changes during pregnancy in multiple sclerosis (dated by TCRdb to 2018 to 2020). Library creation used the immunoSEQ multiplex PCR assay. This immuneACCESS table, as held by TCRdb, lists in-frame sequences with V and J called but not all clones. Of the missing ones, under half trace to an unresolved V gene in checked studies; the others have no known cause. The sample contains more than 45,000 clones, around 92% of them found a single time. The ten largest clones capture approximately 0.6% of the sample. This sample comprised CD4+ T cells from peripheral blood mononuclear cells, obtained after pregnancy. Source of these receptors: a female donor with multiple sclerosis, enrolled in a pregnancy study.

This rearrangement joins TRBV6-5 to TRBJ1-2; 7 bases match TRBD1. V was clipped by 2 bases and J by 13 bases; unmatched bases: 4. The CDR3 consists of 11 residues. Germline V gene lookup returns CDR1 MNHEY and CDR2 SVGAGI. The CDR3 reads CASSYNRGCTF. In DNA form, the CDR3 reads TGTGCCAGCAGTTACAACAGGGGATGCACCTTC.

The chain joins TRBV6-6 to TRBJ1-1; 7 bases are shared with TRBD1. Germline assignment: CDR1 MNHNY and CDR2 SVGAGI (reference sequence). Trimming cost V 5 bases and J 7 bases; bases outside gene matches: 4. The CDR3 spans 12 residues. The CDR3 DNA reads TGTGCCAGCAGTCGGGACAGACTTGAAGCTTTCTTT. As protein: CASSRDRLEAFF.

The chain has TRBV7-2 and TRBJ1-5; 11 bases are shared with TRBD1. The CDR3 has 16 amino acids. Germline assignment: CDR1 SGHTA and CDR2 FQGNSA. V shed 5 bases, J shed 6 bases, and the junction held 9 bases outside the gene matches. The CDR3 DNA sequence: TGTGCCAGCAGCCGGGACAGGGGGGCGGGGAGTCAGCCCCAGCATTTT. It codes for CASSRDRGAGSQPQHF.

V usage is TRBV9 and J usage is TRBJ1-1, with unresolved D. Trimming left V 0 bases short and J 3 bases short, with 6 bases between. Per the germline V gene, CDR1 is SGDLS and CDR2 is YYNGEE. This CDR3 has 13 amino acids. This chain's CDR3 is CASSVAPYTEAFF. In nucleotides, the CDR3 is TGTGCCAGCAGCGTAGCCCCCTACACTGAAGCTTTCTTT.

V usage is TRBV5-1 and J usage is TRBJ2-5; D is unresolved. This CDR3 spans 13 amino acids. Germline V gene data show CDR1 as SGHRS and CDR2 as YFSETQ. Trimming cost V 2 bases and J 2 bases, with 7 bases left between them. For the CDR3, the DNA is TGCGCCAGCAGCTTTGGCCCTCAAGAGACCCAGTACTTC. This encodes CASSFGPQETQYF.

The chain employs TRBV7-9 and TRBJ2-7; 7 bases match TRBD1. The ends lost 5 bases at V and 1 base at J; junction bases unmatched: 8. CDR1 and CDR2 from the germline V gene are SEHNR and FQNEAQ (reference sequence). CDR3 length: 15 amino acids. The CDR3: CASSQGVGMSYEQYF. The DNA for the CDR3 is TGTGCCAGCAGCCAGGGGGTAGGGATGTCCTACGAGCAGTACTTC.

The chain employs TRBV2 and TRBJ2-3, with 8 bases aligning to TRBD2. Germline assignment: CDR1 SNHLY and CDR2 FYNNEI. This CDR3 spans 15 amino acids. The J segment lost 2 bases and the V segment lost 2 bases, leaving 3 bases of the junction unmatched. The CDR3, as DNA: TGTGCCAGCAGTGAAAGCGGGAGAACCACAGATACGCAGTATTTT. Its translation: CASSESGRTTDTQYF.

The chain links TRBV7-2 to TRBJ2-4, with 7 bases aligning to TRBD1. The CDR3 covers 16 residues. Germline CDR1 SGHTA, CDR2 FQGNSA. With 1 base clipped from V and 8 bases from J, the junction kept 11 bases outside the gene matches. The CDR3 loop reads CASSLGLAGGSHIQYF. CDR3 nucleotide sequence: TGTGCCAGCAGCTTAGGTTTGGCAGGGGGAAGTCACATTCAGTACTTC.

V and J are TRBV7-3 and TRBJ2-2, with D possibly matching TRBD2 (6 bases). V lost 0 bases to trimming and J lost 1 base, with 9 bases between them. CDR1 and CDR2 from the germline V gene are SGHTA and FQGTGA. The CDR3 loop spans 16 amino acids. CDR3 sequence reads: CASSLTGGWNTGELFF. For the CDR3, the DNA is TGTGCCAGCAGCTTAACGGGGGGTTGGAACACCGGGGAGCTGTTTTTT.

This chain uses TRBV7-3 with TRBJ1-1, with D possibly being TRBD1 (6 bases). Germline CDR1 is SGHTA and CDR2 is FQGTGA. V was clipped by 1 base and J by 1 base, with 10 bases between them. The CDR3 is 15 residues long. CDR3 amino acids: CASSLNRARNTEAFF. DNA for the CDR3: TGTGCCAGCAGCTTAAACAGGGCCCGGAACACTGAAGCTTTCTTT.

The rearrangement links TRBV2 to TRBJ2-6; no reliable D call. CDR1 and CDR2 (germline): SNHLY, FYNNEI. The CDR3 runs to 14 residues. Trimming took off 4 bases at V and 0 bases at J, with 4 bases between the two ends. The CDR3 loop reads CASSASSGANVLTF. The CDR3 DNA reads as TGTGCCAGCAGTGCGAGCTCTGGGGCCAACGTCCTGACTTTC. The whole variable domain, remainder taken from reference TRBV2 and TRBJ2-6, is EPEVTQTPSHQVTQMGQEVILRCVPISNHLYFYWYRQILGQKVEFLVSFYNNEISEKSEIFDDQFSVERPDGSNFTLKIRSTKLEDSAMYFCASSASSGANVLTFGAGSRLTVL.

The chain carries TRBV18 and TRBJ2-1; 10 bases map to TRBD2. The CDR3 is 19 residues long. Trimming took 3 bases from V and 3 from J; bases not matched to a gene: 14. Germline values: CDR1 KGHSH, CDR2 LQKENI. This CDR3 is CASSPLAGAKRAYYNEQFF. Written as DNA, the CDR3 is TGTGCCAGCTCACCGCTAGCGGGGGCCAAAAGGGCCTACTACAATGAGCAGTTCTTC.

The CDR3 nucleotides are TGTGCCAGCAGCTTATCTCTAGCGGGGGACACAATTGAGCAGTTCTTC. Its protein product is CASSLSLAGDTIEQFF. The rearrangement joins TRBV7-2 to TRBJ2-1; 10 nucleotides line up with TRBD2. Germline loops: CDR1 SGHTA, CDR2 FQGNSA. This CDR3 contains 16 residues. J was trimmed by 9 bases and V by 2 bases; bases with no gene match: 10.

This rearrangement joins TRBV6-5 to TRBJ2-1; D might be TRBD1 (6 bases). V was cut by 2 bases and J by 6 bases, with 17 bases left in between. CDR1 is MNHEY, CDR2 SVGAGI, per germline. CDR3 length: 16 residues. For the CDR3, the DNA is TGTGCCAGCAGTTACGGGGGCCAAGCAGGCGTCAATGAGCAGTTCTTC. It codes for CASSYGGQAGVNEQFF.

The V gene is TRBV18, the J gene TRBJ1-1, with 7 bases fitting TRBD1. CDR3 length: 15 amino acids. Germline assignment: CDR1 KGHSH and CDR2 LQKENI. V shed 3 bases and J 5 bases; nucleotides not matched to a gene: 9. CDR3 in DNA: TGTGCCAGCTCACCTTGGACAGGTCAAGGAACTGAAGCTTTCTTT. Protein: CASSPWTGQGTEAFF.